One and the same sample provided the 3 T cell receptor beta chains below, sequenced in a study of blood T cell repertoires in COVID-19 (dated by TCRdb to 2018 to 2020). Library generation was performed with the immunoSEQ multiplex PCR assay. What TCRdb holds here is the immuneACCESS table cut down to in-frame rearrangements. Part of the clones is not present; checked against another copy, under half of the missing clones reflect an unresolved V gene, and the others are unexplained. Recorded for this sample are some 91,000 clones; 90% of them occurred a single time. The ten biggest clones cover about 1.7% of the sample. The sequenced sample consisted of peripheral blood. These receptors were obtained from a man between 60 and 75 years old with acute or convalescent COVID-19.

This chain joins TRBV30 and TRBJ1-4; the D gene is possibly TRBD1 (5 bases). In germline, CDR1 is GTSNPN, CDR2 SVGIG (reference sequence). The CDR3 contains 14 residues. V was pared by 2 bases and J by 3 bases, with 10 bases between. CDR3 nucleotides: TGTGCCTGGAGTTCAGGGCCGGCTAATGAAAAACTGTTTTTT. As protein: CAWSSGPANEKLFF.

As concerns this clone: Other nucleotide sequences in the sample specify the same CDR3. The V gene is TRBV5-4, the J gene TRBJ1-3; tentatively, D is TRBD1 (5 bases). Trimming shortened V by 2 bases and J by 1 base, and 7 bases separated the two germline ends. Germline CDR1 SGHNT, CDR2 YYREEE (reference sequence). The CDR3 is 14 amino acids. Here the CDR3 reads CASSFQGSGNTIYF. In nucleotides, the CDR3 is TGTGCCAGCAGCTTTCAGGGTTCTGGAAACACCATATATTTT.

V is TRBV5-1 and J is TRBJ1-5, with D possibly TRBD1 on 6 matching bases. The V gene lost 2 bases and the J gene lost 6 bases, with 15 bases spanning the gap. The CDR3 sequence is 15 residues long. Germline V gene data show CDR1 as SGHRS and CDR2 as YFSETQ. CDR3 nucleotide sequence: TGCGCCAGCAGCTTAGCAGGGGAAAGAGGTCAGCCCCAGCATTTT. Translated, it gives CASSLAGERGQPQHF.